Listed below are T cell receptor beta chains from one sample, sequenced in a study of T cell clusters in autoimmune cytopenias. TCRdb reprocessed the multiplex PCR reads and reports one entry per CDR3 protein, with no DNA. The sample totals some 3,500 distinct CDR3 sequences. The sequenced sample consisted of peripheral blood. These receptors originate from a human donor with an autoimmune cytopenia or autoimmune hepatitis (not recorded which). Both conserved end residues are part of each CDR3. Fields, in order: V gene, J gene, clone size, CDR3 protein. The size field reads once, few, many or a size class.

>TRBV7-6|TRBJ1-4|medium-sized
CASSRTGVANEKLFF
>TRBV19|TRBJ2-1|medium-sized
CASSIGSGLAGAYNEQFF
>TRBV13|TRBJ2-3|medium-sized
CASSFGTVSADTQYF
>TRBV27|TRBJ2-7|medium-sized
CASRHTGGAYEQYF
>TRBV7-9|TRBJ2-1|medium-sized
CATNSGSGSDEQFF
>TRBV12-3/TRBV12-4|TRBJ2-1|medium-sized
CASSFPDRDYNEQFF
>TRBV19|TRBJ2-3|medium-sized
CASSMLAGVTDTQYF
>TRBV29-1|TRBJ1-2|medium-sized
CSVFAGSFNYGYTF
>TRBV7-9|TRBJ2-3|medium-sized
CASSIRRDRAIDTQYF
>TRBV6-6|TRBJ2-1|medium-sized
CASAWGVGGPNEQFF
>TRBV28|TRBJ2-5|medium-sized
CASSSPRGQETQYF
>TRBV4-1|TRBJ2-7|medium-sized
CASSPVREGYEQYF
>TRBV4-3|TRBJ2-2|medium-sized
CASSQDAWDSPTGELFF
>TRBV7-3|TRBJ2-3|medium-sized
CASSLIAGETDTQYF
>TRBV5-6|TRBJ2-4|medium-sized
CASSLMIRAKNIQYF
>TRBV5-6|TRBJ2-3|medium-sized
CASSFREGLASTDTQYF
>TRBV7-2|TRBJ2-1|medium-sized
CASSSRVWTPYNEQFF
>TRBV19|TRBJ1-2|medium-sized
CASSIGGRENYGYTF
>TRBV20-1|TRBJ2-5|medium-sized
CSARAGGAETQYF
>TRBV27|TRBJ1-1|medium-sized
CASSRTGGPAFF
>TRBV27|TRBJ2-7|medium-sized
CASSRSADFYEQYF
>TRBV6-2/TRBV6-3|TRBJ1-1|medium-sized
CASRQNTEAFF
>TRBV20-1|TRBJ1-5|medium-sized
CSARTGGNQPQHF
>TRBV7-2|TRBJ1-1|medium-sized
CASSLVPDRGTEAFF
>TRBV27|TRBJ2-5|medium-sized
CASSLTSGETQYF
>TRBV7-9|TRBJ2-1|medium-sized
CASSSDGGAYNEQFF